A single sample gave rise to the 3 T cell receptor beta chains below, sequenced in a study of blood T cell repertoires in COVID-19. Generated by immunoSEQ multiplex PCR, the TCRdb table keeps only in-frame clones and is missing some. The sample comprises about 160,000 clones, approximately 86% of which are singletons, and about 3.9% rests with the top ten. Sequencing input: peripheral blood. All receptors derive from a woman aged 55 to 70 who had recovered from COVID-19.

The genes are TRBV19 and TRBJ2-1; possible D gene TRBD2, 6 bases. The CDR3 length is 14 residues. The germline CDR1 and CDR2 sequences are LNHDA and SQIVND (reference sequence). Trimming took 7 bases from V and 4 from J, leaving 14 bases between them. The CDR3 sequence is CASNGGLTYNEQFF. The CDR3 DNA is TGTGCCAGTAACGGGGGATTAACTTACAATGAGCAGTTCTTC. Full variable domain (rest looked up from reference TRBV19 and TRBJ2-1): DGGITQSPKYLFRKEGQNVTLSCEQNLNHDAMYWYRQDPGQGLRLIYYSQIVNDFQKGDIAEGYSVSREKKESFPLTVTSAQKNPTAFYLCASNGGLTYNEQFFGPGTRLTVL.

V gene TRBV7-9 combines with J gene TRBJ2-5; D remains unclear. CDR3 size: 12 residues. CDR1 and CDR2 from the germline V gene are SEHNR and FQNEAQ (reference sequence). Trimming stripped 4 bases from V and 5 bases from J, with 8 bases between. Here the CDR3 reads CASSSKRETQYF. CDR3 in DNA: TGTGCCAGCAGCTCCAAACGGGAGACCCAGTACTTC. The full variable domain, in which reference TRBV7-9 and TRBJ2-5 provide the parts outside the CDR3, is DTGVSQNPRHKITKRGQNVTFRCDPISEHNRLYWYRQTLGQGPEFLTYFQNEAQLEKSRLLSDRFSAERPKGSFSTLEIQRTEQGDSAMYLCASSSKRETQYFGPGTRLLVL.

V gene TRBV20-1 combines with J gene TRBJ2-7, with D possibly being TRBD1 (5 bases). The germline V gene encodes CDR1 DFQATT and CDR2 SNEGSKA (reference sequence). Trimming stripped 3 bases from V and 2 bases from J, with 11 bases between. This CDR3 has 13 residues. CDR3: CSASDRQTYEQYF. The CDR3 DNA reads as TGCAGTGCTAGTGACCGACAGACCTACGAGCAGTACTTC.